This T cell receptor beta chain comes out of a study of Ad26.COV2.S vaccination and SARS-CoV-2 variants. Turning to the study itself: The study gave Ad26.COV2.S intramuscularly, once or twice 56 days apart.

Treatment defined: over 15 received Ad26.COV2.S at low or high dose, single or two shots; 5 received placebo; per-sample allocation not given. Samples analyzed were those drawn on day 63 after the first vaccine or placebo injection. Produced via immunoSEQ multiplex PCR; TCRdb's table is partial and in-frame only. The sample has hundreds of thousands of clones, around 89% seen once. Germline loops: CDR1 SNHLY, CDR2 FYNNEI. The ends lost 6 bases at V and 9 bases at J; junction bases unmatched: 7. CDR3 length: 13 amino acids. The source is a person aged 18-60 years who received the Ad26.COV2.S COVID-19 vaccine or a placebo. V gene TRBV2 combines with J gene TRBJ2-7; TRBD2 matches 11 bases. Sequenced material: peripheral blood, taken in a trial of Ad26.COV2.S vaccine versus placebo. CDR3 in DNA: TGTGCCAGCAGGAGAACTAGCGGGAGTGCGCAGTACTTC. As protein: CASRRTSGSAQYF. Together with reference TRBV2 and TRBJ2-7, the CDR3 gives the full variable domain: EPEVTQTPSHQVTQMGQEVILRCVPISNHLYFYWYRQILGQKVEFLVSFYNNEISEKSEIFDDQFSVERPDGSNFTLKIRSTKLEDSAMYFCASRRTSGSAQYFGPGTRLTVT.